This TCR beta chain was profiled in a study of CD8 T cells in ankylosing spondylitis. Study outcomes and limitations: Seven to nine highly homologous variants formed a TCR beta motif that appeared characteristic of ankylosing spondylitis blood. CD8+ disease-linked clones were present at relatively low frequencies in blood. Before this, some motif variants had been reported in reactive arthritis synovial fluid and blood.

Germline loops: CDR1 MNHEY, CDR2 SMNVEV (reference sequence). The V and J ends lost 2 bases and 2 bases respectively, with 15 bases between them. The CDR3 covers 16 residues. Quantitative barcoded 5'-RACE was used to prepare TCR beta libraries. TCRdb called the 5' RACE reads again in MiXCR, with one record for every CDR3 protein. The table shows about 460,000 distinct CDR3 sequences, with 5.3% occurring only once. This clonotype has more than one count but fewer than ten. Its antigen is undetermined. This sequence joins TRBV27 and TRBJ1-1, with D possibly TRBD1 on 6 matching bases. Sequences were obtained from blood, either unsorted or a sorted T cell fraction (not recorded which). This clonotype originated in a male donor with ankylosing spondylitis. The CDR3 loop is CASSLKGDRFNTEAFF. In nucleotides, the CDR3 is TGTGCCAGCAGTTTAAAGGGGGACCGCTTTAACACTGAAGCTTTCTTT.